These 9 T cell receptor beta chains share one sample of origin, sequenced in a study of OX40 agonist ivuxolimab in advanced cancers. Here immunoSEQ multiplex PCR was the method, and the copy in TCRdb shows in-frame clones only, minus some. The table shows 55,000 to 70,000 clones, with 75% to 90% occurring only once. The source was CD4+ or CD8+ T cells sorted from blood, collected in a trial of the OX40 agonist ivuxolimab. These receptors were taken from an adult with an advanced solid tumor such as melanoma, head and neck, liver or kidney cancer.

This clone came up once. J is TRBJ1-3 and V is TRBV5-1; D may be TRBD1 (6 bases). The V gene lost 4 bases and the J gene lost 0 bases, with 14 bases spanning the gap. From germline, CDR1 is SGHRS and CDR2 YFSETQ. This CDR3 comprises 16 residues. The CDR3 DNA reads TGCGCCAGCAGCAACCCGACAGGAATCTCTGGAAACACCATATATTTT. This sequence encodes CASSNPTGISGNTIYF.

The chain links TRBV18 to TRBJ2-3; D gene uncertain. Trimming took 2 bases from V and 5 from J, leaving 5 bases between them. The CDR3 sequence is 12 residues long. Germline V gives CDR1 KGHSH, CDR2 LQKENI. Here the CDR3 DNA reads TGTGCCAGCTCACCAGACGGAGATACGCAGTATTTT. This sequence encodes CASSPDGDTQYF. Using reference TRBV18 and TRBJ2-3 for the parts outside the CDR3, the full variable domain is NAGVMQNPRHLVRRRGQEARLRCSPMKGHSHVYWYRQLPEEGLKFMVYLQKENIIDESGMPKERFSAEFPKEGPSILRIQQVVRGDSAAYFCASSPDGDTQYFGPGTRLTVL.

The V and J genes are TRBV18 and TRBJ2-1; tentatively, D is TRBD2 (5 bases). The CDR3 is made up of 14 amino acids. Germline CDR1 KGHSH, CDR2 LQKENI. Trimming cost V 5 bases and J 3 bases, with 11 bases left between them. Here the CDR3 DNA reads TGTGCCAGCTCAAATGGAGGCGACTACAATGAGCAGTTCTTC. This gives the protein CASSNGGDYNEQFF.

V gene TRBV28 combines with J gene TRBJ1-5, with D perhaps TRBD1 (5 bases). Germline CDR1 MDHEN, CDR2 SYDVKM. V lost 7 bases and J 0 bases, leaving 13 bases between the germline ends. The CDR3 loop spans 15 amino acids. CDR3 nucleotides: TGTGCCAGCAATCGGTGGGGGAATAGCAATCAGCCCCAGCATTTT. Its translation is CASNRWGNSNQPQHF.

This clone was observed a single time. The rearrangement links TRBV11-2 to TRBJ1-5; D remains ambiguous. The ends were cut back, 4 bases at V and 7 bases at J, with 11 bases in the middle. The CDR3 consists of 13 residues. Germline-derived CDR1 and CDR2 are SGHAT and FQNNGV. The CDR3: CASSYSALQPQHF. CDR3 nucleotides: TGTGCCAGCAGCTACTCAGCGTTACAGCCCCAGCATTTT.

J is TRBJ1-2 and V is TRBV7-9; perhaps TRBD1 as D (5 bases). Germline CDR1 is SEHNR and CDR2 is FQNEAQ (reference sequence). CDR3 length equals 14 residues. Trimming pared 4 bases from V and 4 bases from J, leaving 13 bases between. CDR3 nucleotides: TGTGCCAGCAGCTCAGAGGCAGGGAGCTATGGCTACACCTTC. It codes for CASSSEAGSYGYTF.

The CDR3 protein is CATSLPADQETQYF. CDR3 DNA sequence: TGTGCCACCAGCCTTCCGGCGGACCAAGAGACCCAGTACTTC. The chain links TRBV15 to TRBJ2-5; D is uncertain. Trimming cost V 5 bases and J 0 bases, with 10 bases left between them. The germline CDR1 and CDR2 sequences are LNHNV and YYDKDF (reference sequence). The CDR3 sequence is 14 residues long.

The V and J genes are TRBV5-1 and TRBJ2-1; 8 bases line up with TRBD1. V lost 3 bases to trimming and J lost 2 bases; unmatched junction nucleotides: 4. CDR1 is SGHRS, CDR2 YFSETQ, per germline. The CDR3 is 15 amino acids. Written as DNA, the CDR3 is TGCGCCAGCAGCTGGAGACAGGGGCCCTACAATGAGCAGTTCTTC. Translation gives CASSWRQGPYNEQFF.

The chain uses TRBV6-1 and TRBJ1-5; D is unclear. This CDR3 has 13 residues. Germline V gene lookup returns CDR1 MNHNS and CDR2 SASEGT. V shed 6 bases and J shed 9 bases, with 15 bases lying between them. The CDR3 nucleotides read TGTGCCAGCAGGACAACAACTACTAGGCCCCAGCATTTT. It encodes CASRTTTTRPQHF.